The sequence of this TCR beta chain was determined in a study of T cell repertoires in cytomegalovirus infection. Looking at the study overall: A matching HLA type, together with CMV infection, was signaled by public TCR beta signatures.

To note about this clonotype: Antigen specificity is unknown.

Germline V lookup: CDR1 DFQATT, CDR2 SNEGSKA (reference sequence). The CDR3 length is 15 residues. Trimming took 0 bases from V and 0 from J, leaving 12 bases between them. Points from the study as a whole: The study found HLA-C-restricted CMV-specific TCR beta clonotypes dominating the ex vivo response. Cumulated frequencies of public TCR beta families served to identify carriers of CMV plus the relevant HLA.

TCRdb ran MiXCR on the reads and lists one entry per CDR3 protein. The table shows 400,000 to 550,000 distinct CDR3 sequences, with approximately 11% occurring only once. The material sequenced was PBMCs. The chain couples TRBV20-1 to TRBJ2-7, with D possibly TRBD2 on 5 matching bases. This clonotype originated in a human donor in good health (CMV status not recorded). Some clones in this sample may be carry-over from other donors' samples. This CDR3 reads CSARDEGSPSYEQYF. CDR3 in DNA: TGCAGTGCTAGAGATGAGGGTAGCCCCTCCTACGAGCAGTACTTC.